The 7 T cell receptor beta chains below were found in one sample sequenced in a study of technical replicates of blood from a few donors. Libraries were prepared by immunoSEQ multiplex PCR; TCRdb keeps only in-frame clonotypes and omits some of them. The profile shows about 66,000 clones, around 94% of them singletons. The material sequenced was T cells isolated from PBMCs. The receptor set was obtained from a human donor in good health.

V is TRBV4-2 and J is TRBJ1-1; 8 nucleotides align to TRBD1. V lost 5 bases, J lost 1 base, and 9 bases stayed unmatched. This CDR3 spans 16 amino acids. Germline values: CDR1 LGHNA, CDR2 YNFKEQ. The CDR3 loop is CASSYGTGIANTEAFF. DNA of the CDR3: TGTGCCAGCAGCTACGGGACAGGAATAGCGAACACTGAAGCTTTCTTT.

CDR3 loop: CASSGLAGQETQYF. The CDR3 region has the DNA TGCGCCAGCAGTGGGCTAGCGGGCCAAGAGACCCAGTACTTC. The genes are TRBV10-2 and TRBJ2-5; 8 nucleotides match TRBD2. The germline CDR1 and CDR2 sequences are WSHSY and SAAADI. This CDR3 region has 14 residues. Trimming at V came to 4 bases and at J to 1 base, leaving 2 bases not matched to a gene.

With regard to this clone: Other DNA sequences in this specimen translate into the identical CDR3. The chain couples TRBV11-3 to TRBJ2-5, with unresolved D. The CDR3 has 12 amino acids. Trimming stripped 1 base from V and 4 bases from J, with 4 bases between. CDR1 and CDR2 from the germline V gene are SGHNT and YENEEA. The CDR3 DNA is TGTGCCAGCAGCTTAGGGAGAGAGACCCAGTACTTC. Amino acid sequence: CASSLGRETQYF.

Only one count was recorded for this clone. The gene calls are TRBV5-1 and TRBJ2-3; 12 bases align to TRBD2. V lost 2 bases to trimming and J lost 3 bases; unmatched junction nucleotides: 1. This CDR3 comprises 15 residues. Germline-derived CDR1 and CDR2 are SGHRS and YFSETQ. The CDR3 nucleotides read TGCGCCAGCAGCTTACTAGCGGGAGGAACAGATACGCAGTATTTT. Translated, it gives CASSLLAGGTDTQYF.

A single count supports this clone. The chain is built from TRBV7-9 and TRBJ1-1; 9 nucleotides align to TRBD1. The J segment lost 5 bases and the V segment lost 5 bases, leaving 9 bases of the junction unmatched. From germline, CDR1 is SEHNR and CDR2 FQNEAQ (reference sequence). This CDR3 spans 15 amino acids. This CDR3 is CASSITGQGGTEAFF. CDR3 sequence (DNA): TGTGCCAGCAGCATTACGGGACAGGGTGGGACTGAAGCTTTCTTT.

The V call is TRBV27, the J call TRBJ2-4, with TRBD1 as a possible D gene (6 bases). Germline V lookup: CDR1 MNHEY, CDR2 SMNVEV (reference sequence). The CDR3 totals 16 residues. V was pared by 5 bases and J by 0 bases, with 14 bases between. DNA for the CDR3: TGTGCCAGCAGTCCTTTGTACAGGGCAGCCAAAAACATTCAGTACTTC. It is translated as CASSPLYRAAKNIQYF.

The CDR3 DNA follows: TGCGCCAGCAGTATTACAGGGGGCTACAATGAGCAGTTCTTC. Its protein is CASSITGGYNEQFF. The chain carries TRBV10-1 and TRBJ2-1; 8 nucleotides line up with TRBD1. The CDR3 covers 14 residues. From germline, CDR1 is WNHNN and CDR2 SYGVQD (reference sequence). With V trimmed by 5 bases and J by 3 bases, 3 bases remained unmatched.